Below, 4 T cell receptor beta chains from the same sample are listed, as sequenced in a study of blood T cell repertoires in COVID-19. Sequenced by immunoSEQ multiplex PCR; TCRdb stores in-frame clones only, minus some. The table shows 150,000 or so clones, with roughly 81% occurring only once. The sequencing input was peripheral blood. These TCRs come from a woman in her forties or fifties with active or convalescent COVID-19.

This clone occurred a few times. The chain joins TRBV11-2 to TRBJ2-1, with 11 bases matching TRBD2. CDR1 is SGHAT, CDR2 FQNNGV, per germline. The CDR3 is 18 amino acids. With V trimmed by 2 bases and J by 6 bases, 12 bases remained unmatched. CDR3 loop: CASSLLLAGGRAANEQFF. The CDR3 nucleotides read TGTGCCAGCAGCTTACTTTTAGCGGGAGGGCGCGCGGCCAATGAGCAGTTCTTC.

The J gene is TRBJ2-1, the V gene TRBV7-2, with D possibly matching TRBD1 (5 bases). V lost 5 bases and J 0 bases, leaving 11 bases between the germline ends. This CDR3 comprises 15 residues. Germline V gene sequence: CDR1 SGHTA, CDR2 FQGNSA. The CDR3 reads CASSPAGYSYNEQFF. The CDR3 nucleotides read TGTGCCAGCAGCCCCGCAGGGTACTCCTACAATGAGCAGTTCTTC.

J is TRBJ1-1 and V is TRBV28, with a possible D match to TRBD1 (5 bases). Germline-derived CDR1 and CDR2 are MDHEN and SYDVKM. The CDR3 has 12 amino acids. V shed 5 bases and J shed 6 bases, with 10 bases lying between them. Written as DNA, the CDR3 is TGTGCCAGCAGTCAACAGGTCCCTGAAGCTTTCTTT. It specifies CASSQQVPEAFF.

V is TRBV11-1 and J is TRBJ2-1; tentatively, D is TRBD2 (5 bases). The germline CDR1 and CDR2 sequences are SGHAT and FQDESV (reference sequence). V lost 2 bases and J lost 8, with 10 bases in between. The CDR3 extends over 13 amino acids. CDR3 nucleotide sequence: TGTGCCAGCAGCTTAACTAGTTTGGATGAGCAGTTCTTC. It codes for CASSLTSLDEQFF.